Listed here are 5 T cell receptor beta chains from one sample, sequenced in a study of post-analysis software for immune sequencing data. Their cognate antigens are unknown. Prepared TCR beta cDNA libraries contained unique molecular identifiers. TCRdb redid the calling of the PCR reads with MiXCR, one entry per CDR3 protein. The sample yields over 700,000 distinct CDR3 sequences, less than 35% seen once. Study outcomes and limitations: Higher frequency in patients than in controls was seen for roughly five TRBV segments, with TRBV5-6, TRBV5-1 and TRBV20-1 among them.

The source material was blood. These receptor sequences come from a girl aged 10-17 years with multiple sclerosis.

This chain uses TRBV7-2 with TRBJ1-5, with 9 nucleotides matching TRBD1. J gave up 4 bases and V 5 bases, and 6 bases lay outside the gene matches. The CDR3 is 15 residues long. Looked up from germline, CDR1 is SGHTA and CDR2 is FQGNSA. The DNA for the CDR3 is TGTGCCAGCAGCGGGACAGGGACAGGGAATCAGCCCCAGCATTTT. Residues: CASSGTGTGNQPQHF.

This clonotype was observed at least ten times. This sequence joins TRBV29-1 and TRBJ2-7; D gene ambiguous. V lost 4 bases and J lost 3, with 4 bases in between. This CDR3 is 10 amino acids long. The germline gives CDR1 SQVTM, CDR2 ANQGSEA. The CDR3 DNA reads as TGCAGCGTTGGCGGCTACGAGCAGTACTTC. Protein sequence: CSVGGYEQYF.

This clonotype was seen a handful of times. The rearrangement joins TRBV10-3 to TRBJ2-3, with D perhaps assigned TRBD1 or TRBD2 (5 bases each). CDR3 size: 13 residues. The germline V and J ends were trimmed by 8 bases and 0 bases, with 9 bases remaining between them. Germline V gene data show CDR1 as ENHRY and CDR2 as SYGVKD. The DNA for the CDR3 is TGTGCCATCCGGGACGGAAGCACAGATACGCAGTATTTT. The encoded protein is CAIRDGSTDTQYF.

This clonotype was detected only a few times. The chain uses TRBV10-3 and TRBJ1-1; D is uncertain. V shed 1 base and J shed 0 bases, with 6 bases lying between them. The CDR3 spans 14 residues. Germline-derived CDR1 and CDR2 are ENHRY and SYGVKD. CDR3 residues: CAISEWTMNTEAFF. DNA for the CDR3: TGTGCCATCAGTGAGTGGACGATGAACACTGAAGCTTTCTTT.

This clonotype was seen a handful of times. This chain connects TRBV29-1 to TRBJ2-2, with D unclear. The CDR3 spans 13 residues. V shed 3 bases and J shed 3 bases, with 8 bases lying between them. Germline V gene lookup returns CDR1 SQVTM and CDR2 ANQGSEA. CDR3 protein: CSVEGSHTGELFF. The CDR3, as DNA: TGCAGCGTTGAGGGGTCCCACACCGGGGAGCTGTTTTTT.